Listed below are T cell receptor beta chains from one sample, sequenced in a study of tumor-infiltrating lymphocytes in primary liver carcinoma. TCRdb used MiXCR to reprocess the multiplex PCR reads, holding one entry per CDR3 protein. The data hold around 25,000 distinct CDR3 sequences, with approximately 78% observed a single time. Sequenced: liver tumor tissue from sampling region 3. The source is a man in his forties with primary liver carcinoma and hepatitis B virus infection. The conserved cysteine and the conserved F or W are not part of the CDR3 here. Each record gives: clone size, J gene, D gene, V gene, CDR3 protein. D genes are given only for firm matches. Part of the rows lack a size; the others show once, few, many or a class for expanded clones.

abundance: -
j_gene: TRBJ2-7
d_gene: TRBD1
v_gene: TRBV12-3/TRBV12-4
CDR3aa: ASSTGTVGPYEQY

abundance: -
j_gene: TRBJ2-7
d_gene: TRBD2
v_gene: TRBV6-6
CDR3aa: TSNYALAGGEQY

abundance: -
j_gene: TRBJ2-3
d_gene: -
v_gene: TRBV4-2
CDR3aa: ASIQEKEVTDTQY

abundance: -
j_gene: TRBJ2-1
d_gene: -
v_gene: TRBV29-1
CDR3aa: SVRQWGDEQF

abundance: -
j_gene: TRBJ2-7
d_gene: -
v_gene: TRBV6-1
CDR3aa: AAKPIGSYHEQY

abundance: -
j_gene: TRBJ2-7
d_gene: -
v_gene: TRBV12-3/TRBV12-4
CDR3aa: VSSSRLTYEQY

abundance: once
j_gene: TRBJ2-5
d_gene: -
v_gene: TRBV11-2
CDR3aa: ASRSRESAHQETQY

abundance: -
j_gene: TRBJ2-1
d_gene: -
v_gene: TRBV11-2
CDR3aa: ASSLDPDSSYNEQL

abundance: -
j_gene: TRBJ1-6
d_gene: -
v_gene: TRBV4-2
CDR3aa: ASIQDLEGTSPLH

abundance: -
j_gene: TRBJ2-7
d_gene: TRBD1
v_gene: TRBV10-3
CDR3aa: TISDNGQGMKLY

abundance: medium-sized
j_gene: TRBJ2-2
d_gene: -
v_gene: TRBV4-3
CDR3aa: ASSQDYWPEAGELF

abundance: -
j_gene: TRBJ2-2
d_gene: -
v_gene: TRBV11-3
CDR3aa: ARWRLKPITGELS

abundance: once
j_gene: TRBJ2-1
d_gene: -
v_gene: TRBV5-1
CDR3aa: ASSLLGIWSNEQF

abundance: -
j_gene: TRBJ1-1
d_gene: -
v_gene: TRBV14
CDR3aa: TRRPREGNTEAF

abundance: -
j_gene: TRBJ1-2
d_gene: -
v_gene: TRBV6-1
CDR3aa: GSSERVSNDYT

abundance: -
j_gene: TRBJ2-1
d_gene: -
v_gene: TRBV29-1
CDR3aa: IAHPGGNEQL

abundance: -
j_gene: TRBJ1-1
d_gene: -
v_gene: TRBV6-2/TRBV6-3
CDR3aa: ASSYIDTDAF

abundance: -
j_gene: TRBJ2-2
d_gene: -
v_gene: TRBV11-2
CDR3aa: ASSLAFGGANTGELF

abundance: medium-sized
j_gene: TRBJ2-2
d_gene: -
v_gene: TRBV6-1
CDR3aa: ASSGIAGSPGELF

abundance: -
j_gene: TRBJ1-1
d_gene: -
v_gene: TRBV11-1
CDR3aa: ASSAGFSMITEAS

abundance: -
j_gene: TRBJ2-7
d_gene: TRBD2
v_gene: TRBV11-1
CDR3aa: ASSLGGLAGFLQY

abundance: -
j_gene: TRBJ2-5
d_gene: -
v_gene: TRBV11-2
CDR3aa: ATSLGRLALGKKETQY

abundance: -
j_gene: TRBJ2-3
d_gene: -
v_gene: TRBV4-3
CDR3aa: ASSQEAYGRYDTQF

abundance: -
j_gene: TRBJ2-5
d_gene: -
v_gene: TRBV5-4
CDR3aa: ASSFKGQEIQY

abundance: few
j_gene: TRBJ2-5
d_gene: -
v_gene: TRBV11-2
CDR3aa: ASSIDPWSSRRGETQY

abundance: -
j_gene: TRBJ2-2
d_gene: -
v_gene: TRBV11-2
CDR3aa: VSSLALGGANMGELF

abundance: -
j_gene: TRBJ1-2
d_gene: TRBD1
v_gene: TRBV4-1
CDR3aa: ARQGDRNYGYT

abundance: -
j_gene: TRBJ2-1
d_gene: TRBD2
v_gene: TRBV13
CDR3aa: ASSPPRGGYDEQF

abundance: -
j_gene: TRBJ2-2
d_gene: TRBD2
v_gene: TRBV11-3
CDR3aa: ARWRLKPVSGELF

abundance: -
j_gene: TRBJ2-1
d_gene: -
v_gene: TRBV10-1
CDR3aa: ASSPGTAVYNEQF

abundance: -
j_gene: TRBJ2-3
d_gene: -
v_gene: TRBV5-1
CDR3aa: ASSLVKDTQY

abundance: -
j_gene: TRBJ2-1
d_gene: -
v_gene: TRBV11-2
CDR3aa: ASSLVGANELF

abundance: -
j_gene: TRBJ2-3
d_gene: -
v_gene: TRBV10-3
CDR3aa: AIRTLDTQY

abundance: -
j_gene: TRBJ1-1
d_gene: -
v_gene: TRBV6-5
CDR3aa: VTSSPRNTEAF

abundance: -
j_gene: TRBJ2-2
d_gene: -
v_gene: TRBV10-1
CDR3aa: AGRPNTGEPF

abundance: -
j_gene: TRBJ1-2
d_gene: -
v_gene: TRBV10-2
CDR3aa: AGSEGLVSGGSRRLGYGYT

abundance: -
j_gene: TRBJ1-2
d_gene: -
v_gene: TRBV6-1
CDR3aa: ASTEWIYGYT

abundance: -
j_gene: TRBJ2-7
d_gene: -
v_gene: TRBV4-1
CDR3aa: TNSQVPPYEQY